This T cell receptor beta chain was retrieved from a study of shared clonotypes between healthy human individuals. Study context: A couple of female and a few male donors aged 18 to 49 were enrolled. Overall study findings and caveats: The study drew on few donors, limiting represented genetic and exposure-history diversity. Though the depth was large, rarefaction showed that sorted-subset sequencing was incomplete. Non-shared clonotypes had lower generation probabilities than those shared by all four donors.

On this clone itself: What it binds is not known.

Germline-derived CDR1 and CDR2 are SGHNT and YYREEE (reference sequence). With 4 bases removed from V and 0 bases from J, the gap between germline ends came to 13 bases. The CDR3 spans 15 residues. Clones were read by immunoSEQ multiplex PCR, and TCRdb kept only the in-frame ones, dropping some. Of 1,400,000 or so clones detected, around 98.5% appear once; the ten largest clones hold 0.3% to 0.45%. The chain joins TRBV5-4 to TRBJ1-1; possibly TRBD1 for D (6 bases). Sequencing input: naive CD4+ T cells sorted from blood. As to subset: CD45RA+ positively selected. This sequence was found in a man aged 25 to 40 in good health. The CDR3 reads CASSPIKGVNTEAFF. The CDR3 DNA is TGTGCCAGCAGCCCAATTAAGGGGGTGAACACTGAAGCTTTCTTT.